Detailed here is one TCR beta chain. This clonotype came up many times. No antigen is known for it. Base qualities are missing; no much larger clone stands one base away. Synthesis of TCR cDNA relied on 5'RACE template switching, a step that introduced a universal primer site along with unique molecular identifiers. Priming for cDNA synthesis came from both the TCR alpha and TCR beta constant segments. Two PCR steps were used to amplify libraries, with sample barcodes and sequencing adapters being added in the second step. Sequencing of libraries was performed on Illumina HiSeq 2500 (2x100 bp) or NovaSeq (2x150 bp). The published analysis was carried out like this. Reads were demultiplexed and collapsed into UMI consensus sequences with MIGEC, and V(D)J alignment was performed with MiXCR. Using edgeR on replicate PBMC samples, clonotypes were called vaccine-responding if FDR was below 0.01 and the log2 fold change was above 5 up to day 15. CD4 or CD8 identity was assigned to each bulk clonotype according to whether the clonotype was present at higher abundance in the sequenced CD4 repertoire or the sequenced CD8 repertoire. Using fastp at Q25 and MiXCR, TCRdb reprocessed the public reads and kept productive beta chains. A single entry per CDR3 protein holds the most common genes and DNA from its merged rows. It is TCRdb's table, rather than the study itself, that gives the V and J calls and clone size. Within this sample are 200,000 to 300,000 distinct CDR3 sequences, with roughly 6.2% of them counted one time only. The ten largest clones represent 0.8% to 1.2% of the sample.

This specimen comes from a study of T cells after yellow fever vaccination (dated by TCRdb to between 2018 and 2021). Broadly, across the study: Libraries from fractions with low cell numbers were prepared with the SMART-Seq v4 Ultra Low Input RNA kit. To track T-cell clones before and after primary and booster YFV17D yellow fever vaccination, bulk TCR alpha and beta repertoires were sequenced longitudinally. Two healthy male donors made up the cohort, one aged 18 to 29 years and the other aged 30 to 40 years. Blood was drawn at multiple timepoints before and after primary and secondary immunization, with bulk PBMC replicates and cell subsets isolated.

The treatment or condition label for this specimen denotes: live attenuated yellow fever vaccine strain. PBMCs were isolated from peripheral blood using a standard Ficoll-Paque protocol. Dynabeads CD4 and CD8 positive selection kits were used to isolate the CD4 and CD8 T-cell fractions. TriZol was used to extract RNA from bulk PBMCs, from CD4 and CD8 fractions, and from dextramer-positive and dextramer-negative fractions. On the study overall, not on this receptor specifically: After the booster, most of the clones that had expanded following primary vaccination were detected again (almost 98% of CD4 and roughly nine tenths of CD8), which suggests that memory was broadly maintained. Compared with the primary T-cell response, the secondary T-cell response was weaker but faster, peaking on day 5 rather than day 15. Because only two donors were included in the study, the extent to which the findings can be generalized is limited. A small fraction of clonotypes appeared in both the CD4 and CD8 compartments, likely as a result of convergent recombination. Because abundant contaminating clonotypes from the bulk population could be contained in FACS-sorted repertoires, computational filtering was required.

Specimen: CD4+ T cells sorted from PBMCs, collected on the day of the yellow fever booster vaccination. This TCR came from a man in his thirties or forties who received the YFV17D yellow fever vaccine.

The CDR3 region: CSAKKREQLYNEQFF. The DNA reads as follows: TGCAGTGCTAAAAAACGGGAACAGCTTTACAATGAGCAGTTCTTC. This receptor chain uses TRBV20-1 and TRBJ2-1; TRBD2 might be the D gene, on 5 matching bases. From a lookup of the germline V gene (reference sequence), CDR1 and CDR2 are DFQATT and SNEGSKA. Trimming removed 4 bases from V and 4 bases from J, leaving 17 bases between the germline ends. The CDR3 starts with the cysteine, ends with the phenylalanine, and has 15 residues. Only CDR3 DNA remains: 45 bases, in frame from the first base.